This entry features one T cell receptor beta chain sequence. Its antigen is not known. The entry originates in a study of beta chain features in type 1 diabetes. Germline V gene sequence: CDR1 SQVTM, CDR2 ANQGSEA. V lost 7 bases to trimming and J lost 2 bases, with 12 bases between them. This CDR3 comprises 13 residues. Whole-study findings and limits: For Type 1 diabetes patients, all four CD4+ subsets carried TCRB CDR3s that were moderately but significantly shorter. Diminished insertions and augmented deletions at VDJ junctions characterized type 1 diabetes patients.

Expressed TCRB transcripts were sequenced, since all the RNA that had been isolated was reverse transcribed. Measured with immunoSEQ multiplex PCR; TCRdb has only the in-frame clones, and not every one. The data show approximately 600,000 clones, with around 12% seen just once and around 0.12% held by the top ten. Donors underwent one heparinised blood draw, about 110 mL on average. The sequencing input was naive CD4+ T cells from blood. This chain joins TRBV29-1 and TRBJ2-1; D may be TRBD1 or TRBD2 (7 bases each). This receptor was identified in a man aged 25-40 years with type 1 diabetes. DNA of the CDR3: TGCAGCGGGGGGGGACAGCCCTACAATGAGCAGTTCTTC. This gives the protein CSGGGQPYNEQFF.